Given below is one T cell receptor (beta chain) in context. At one boundary the junction diverges from the germline segment, which might be a read error. The data were obtained in a study of blood T cell repertoires in COVID-19. Study details: The United States, Italy and Spain supplied acute and convalescent COVID-19 samples.

Sequencing used immunoSEQ multiplex PCR; TCRdb keeps in-frame clones, though not all of them. The table includes under 200,000 clones, about 80% detected once. CDR3 length equals 10 residues. In germline, CDR1 is DFQATT, CDR2 SNEGSKA (reference sequence). The chain links TRBV20-1 to TRBJ1-2; D unresolved. This sequence originates from a man between 60 and 70 years old with acute or convalescent COVID-19. The specimen was peripheral blood. CDR3 in amino acids: CATNSYGYTF. CDR3 nucleotide sequence: TGTGCGACTAATTCCTATGGCTACACCTTC.